The 25 T cell receptor beta chains reported below all come from one sample, sequenced in a study of Tregs in tolerant kidney transplant recipients. Repertoires were generated with immunoSEQ multiplex PCR, while TCRdb's copy carries only in-frame clones and drops some. Of about 90,000 clones detected, approximately 93% appear once; the ten largest clones hold 1.5% to 2%. Related graft donors supplied nonmyeloablative bone marrow transplants, and mixed chimerism was transient. The sample was CD4+ T cells from blood (PBMCs), taken 12 months after the transplant. Source of these receptors: a human patient who received a combined kidney and bone marrow transplant. Part of the T cell pool may stem from the graft donor.

The J gene is TRBJ2-2, the V gene TRBV10-3; 9 bases match TRBD1. Germline V gene sequence: CDR1 ENHRY, CDR2 SYGVKD. The CDR3 runs to 14 residues. The V gene end was trimmed by 6 bases and the J gene end by 1 base; junction bases not matched to a gene: 0. The CDR3 bases are TGTGCCATCAGGGGACAGGGGAACACCGGGGAGCTGTTTTTT. It is translated as CAIRGQGNTGELFF.

V and J are TRBV12-5 and TRBJ2-5; possibly TRBD2 for D (6 bases). The DNA end lines up better with TRBJ2-7; the J call may be wrong. The germline V gene encodes CDR1 LGHNT and CDR2 FRNRAP. This CDR3 spans 15 amino acids. The CDR3 DNA is TGTGCTAGTGGTCCCAGCGGGCGGGTTTCCTACGAGCAGTACTTC. Its protein product is CASGPSGRVSYEQYF.

The gene calls are TRBV7-2 and TRBJ2-1, with D perhaps matching TRBD2 (6 bases). Germline loops: CDR1 SGHTA, CDR2 FQGNSA. Trimming took off 1 base at V and 4 bases at J, with 11 bases between the two ends. This CDR3 region has 15 residues. The CDR3 nucleotides are TGTGCCAGCAGCTTAGGGACTACGTCTTACAATGAGCAGTTCTTC. It yields the protein CASSLGTTSYNEQFF.

This chain joins TRBV4-2 and TRBJ2-3; a possible D gene is TRBD2 (7 bases). Trimming took 1 base from V and 2 from J, leaving 16 bases between them. Germline lookup yields CDR1 LGHNA and CDR2 YNFKEQ. This CDR3 comprises 17 residues. The CDR3 loop reads CASSQGGLAEITDTQYF. The CDR3 DNA reads TGTGCCAGCAGCCAAGGGGGGCTAGCGGAGATCACAGATACGCAGTATTTT.

This rearrangement joins TRBV5-1 to TRBJ1-3; a possible D gene is TRBD1 (5 bases). The V gene lost 2 bases and the J gene lost 2 bases, with 14 bases spanning the gap. The CDR3 is 16 residues long. Germline V lookup: CDR1 SGHRS, CDR2 YFSETQ. Here the CDR3 reads CASSLQELRPGNTIYF. The CDR3 DNA reads TGCGCCAGCAGCTTACAGGAACTTCGCCCTGGAAACACCATATATTTT.

The chain uses TRBV7-9 and TRBJ2-1; TRBD2 aligns across 10 bases. V lost 0 bases and J lost 3; bases outside the gene matches: 2. Germline V gene lookup returns CDR1 SEHNR and CDR2 FQNEAQ (reference sequence). There are 16 residues in the CDR3. CDR3 protein: CASSLALAGVYNEQFF. CDR3 nucleotides: TGTGCCAGCAGCTTAGCTCTAGCGGGAGTCTACAATGAGCAGTTCTTC.

This clone showed up just once. The chain is built from TRBV27 and TRBJ2-5, with 8 bases matching TRBD2. Per germline, CDR1 MNHEY and CDR2 SMNVEV (reference sequence). The J segment lost 7 bases and the V segment lost 3 bases, leaving 16 bases of the junction unmatched. This CDR3 has 17 residues. DNA for the CDR3: TGTGCCAGCAGTTTTTTCGGTAGCGGGGTCCTTTATGGGACCCAGTACTTC. Its protein product is CASSFFGSGVLYGTQYF.

Turning to this clone: Within the sample, other DNA sequences also encode this same CDR3. V usage is TRBV10-3 and J usage is TRBJ1-2, with 7 bases identical to TRBD1. Trimming cost V 3 bases and J 4 bases; bases outside gene matches: 2. The CDR3 consists of 13 residues. Looked up from germline, CDR1 is ENHRY and CDR2 is SYGVKD. The CDR3 sequence is CAISEGTAYGYTF. Here the CDR3 DNA reads TGTGCCATCAGTGAAGGGACAGCCTATGGCTACACCTTC.

V usage is TRBV7-2 and J usage is TRBJ1-4, with 11 bases that match TRBD1. CDR3 length equals 16 residues. The germline CDR1 and CDR2 sequences are SGHTA and FQGNSA. The V and J ends lost 2 bases and 2 bases, in that order; junction bases with no gene match: 1. CDR3 bases: TGTGCCAGCAGCTTAAGGACAGGGGGCACTAATGAAAAACTGTTTTTT. Amino acids: CASSLRTGGTNEKLFF. Combining the CDR3 with reference TRBV7-2 and TRBJ1-4 gives the whole variable domain GAGVSQSPSNKVTEKGKDVELRCDPISGHTALYWYRQSLGQGLEFLIYFQGNSAPDKSGLPSDRFSAERTGGSVSTLTIQRTQQEDSAVYLCASSLRTGGTNEKLFFGSGTQLSVL.

The rearrangement joins TRBV7-3 to TRBJ2-2; 12 bases are a match to TRBD2. The CDR3 consists of 16 residues. V trimming: 6 bases; J trimming: 5 bases; junction bases outside the gene matches: 7. Germline CDR1 and CDR2: SGHTA and FQGTGA. As DNA, the CDR3 is TGTGCCAGCAGTCTTCTCCTAGCGGGGGGGACCGGGGAGCTGTTTTTT. Encoded protein: CASSLLLAGGTGELFF.

CDR3 sequence: CATLDLAGTGFSPTGELFF. CDR3 DNA: TGTGCCACCCTCGATTTGGCCGGGACAGGGTTTTCTCCCACCGGGGAGCTGTTTTTT. V is TRBV19 and J is TRBJ2-2; TRBD1 aligns across 9 bases. The CDR3 has 19 amino acids. Germline trimming cut 10 bases from V and 4 bases from J; bases unmatched to any gene: 22. CDR1 and CDR2 (germline): LNHDA, SQIVND (reference sequence).

This clone was found a few times. This chain uses TRBV16 with TRBJ1-1, with 10 bases identical to TRBD1. Germline CDR1 KGHSY, CDR2 FQNENV. V dropped 4 bases and J dropped 1; count of bases not matched to a gene: 3. The CDR3 has 15 amino acids. CDR3 bases: TGTGCCAGCAGCCCGCGACAGGGGGCGAACACTGAAGCTTTCTTT. Its protein product is CASSPRQGANTEAFF.

The gene calls are TRBV5-1 and TRBJ2-7; D is undetermined. Trimming removed 2 bases from V and 4 bases from J, with 13 bases in between. CDR3 length equals 14 residues. In germline, CDR1 is SGHRS, CDR2 YFSETQ. CDR3 region: CASSFGVYDYEQYF. The CDR3 coding sequence is TGCGCCAGCAGCTTCGGAGTCTATGATTACGAGCAGTACTTC.

V and J are TRBV4-3 and TRBJ2-3; D remains unclear. V was clipped by 0 bases and J by 1 base, with 8 bases between them. The CDR3 runs 15 residues. Per germline, CDR1 LGHNA and CDR2 YSLEER. The CDR3 sequence: CASSQDPLRTDTQYF. In nucleotides, the CDR3 is TGCGCCAGCAGCCAAGATCCACTTCGCACAGATACGCAGTATTTT.

The chain recombines TRBV28 with TRBJ1-2, with D maybe TRBD1 (5 bases). Germline CDR1 reads MDHEN; CDR2 reads SYDVKM. The V gene lost 3 bases and the J gene lost 3 bases, with 17 bases spanning the gap. The CDR3 spans 16 residues. CDR3 DNA: TGTGCCAGCAGTTTCGGGGGTGTTGAGCGGTACTATGGCTACACCTTC. Translated, it gives CASSFGGVERYYGYTF.

The chain has TRBV7-2 and TRBJ2-7; 9 bases align to TRBD1. Germline loops: CDR1 SGHTA, CDR2 FQGNSA. J was trimmed by 2 bases and V by 3 bases; bases with no gene match: 2. This CDR3 spans 14 amino acids. The CDR3 region is CASSFGQGPYEQYF. CDR3 DNA sequence: TGTGCCAGCAGCTTTGGACAGGGGCCCTACGAGCAGTACTTC.

The chain combines TRBV27 with TRBJ2-1; weak D call: TRBD2 (5 bases). Trimming removed 5 bases from V and 6 bases from J, with 20 bases in between. The CDR3 consists of 16 residues. Germline V gene data show CDR1 as MNHEY and CDR2 as SMNVEV (reference sequence). CDR3 in DNA: TGTGCCAGCAGTCGTGGGAGTCTGATGTCGGGCAATGAGCAGTTCTTC. Its translation is CASSRGSLMSGNEQFF.

The gene calls are TRBV6-1 and TRBJ2-5, with D possibly TRBD1 on 5 matching bases. Germline CDR1 reads MNHNS; CDR2 reads SASEGT. V lost 4 bases, J lost 5 bases, and 11 bases lay in between. The CDR3 has 13 residues. CDR3 DNA: TGTGCCAGCAGTGGCAGGGCCCACGAGACCCAGTACTTC. Translated, it gives CASSGRAHETQYF.

The V and J genes are TRBV7-9 and TRBJ1-2; D might be TRBD1 (6 bases). Trimming took off 7 bases at V and 3 bases at J, with 21 bases between the two ends. Germline values: CDR1 SEHNR, CDR2 FQNEAQ (reference sequence). The CDR3 runs to 16 residues. CDR3 residues: CASTNTDQGWHYGYTF. DNA for the CDR3: TGTGCCAGCACCAATACCGACCAGGGGTGGCACTATGGCTACACCTTC.

The chain links TRBV7-9 to TRBJ2-5, with D perhaps matching TRBD1 (6 bases). The CDR3 has 16 amino acids. Per germline, CDR1 SEHNR and CDR2 FQNEAQ (reference sequence). V gave up 1 base and J gave up 3 bases, with 15 bases separating them. The CDR3 reads CASSLEGGHGKETQYF. The CDR3 nucleotides read TGTGCCAGCAGCTTAGAAGGGGGACATGGTAAAGAGACCCAGTACTTC.

The rearrangement uses TRBV18 and TRBJ2-5, with D possibly matching TRBD2 (6 bases). Trimming took off 2 bases at V and 2 bases at J, with 12 bases between the two ends. The CDR3 loop spans 15 amino acids. Germline V lookup: CDR1 KGHSH, CDR2 LQKENI. The CDR3 spells CASSPRIAVQETQYF. In nucleotides, the CDR3 is TGTGCCAGCTCACCAAGAATAGCGGTTCAAGAGACCCAGTACTTC.

The chain employs TRBV19 and TRBJ2-1; 9 nucleotides agree with TRBD2. Germline loops: CDR1 LNHDA, CDR2 SQIVND (reference sequence). Losses at the gene ends were 5 bases for V and 4 bases for J; bases not matched to a gene: 9. The CDR3 extends over 16 amino acids. CDR3 in DNA: TGTGCCAGTAGTGCCAGACTAGCGGTGCCTTACAATGAGCAGTTCTTC. Translation: CASSARLAVPYNEQFF.

The chain couples TRBV9 to TRBJ2-7, with D unclear. CDR1 is SGDLS and CDR2 is YYNGEE in the germline V gene. With 0 bases removed from V and 3 bases from J, the gap between germline ends came to 10 bases. The CDR3 has 14 residues. CDR3 protein: CASSVDPSSYEQYF. CDR3 in DNA: TGTGCCAGCAGCGTAGACCCAAGTAGCTACGAGCAGTACTTC. Combining the CDR3 with reference TRBV9 and TRBJ2-7 gives the whole variable domain DSGVTQTPKHLITATGQRVTLRCSPRSGDLSVYWYQQSLDQGLQFLIQYYNGEERAKGNILERFSAQQFPDLHSELNLSSLELGDSALYFCASSVDPSSYEQYFGPGTRLTVT.

The chain is built from TRBV7-2 and TRBJ2-2; TRBD2 might be the D (6 bases). The CDR3 contains 17 residues. V gave up 5 bases and J gave up 0 bases, with 16 bases separating them. The germline V gene has CDR1 SGHTA and CDR2 FQGNSA. The CDR3 DNA sequence: TGTGCCAGCAGCCGAACTAGCTTCCGCGCGAACACCGGGGAGCTGTTTTTT. It codes for CASSRTSFRANTGELFF.

V is TRBV15 and J is TRBJ2-3; 8 nucleotides agree with TRBD2. CDR1 is LNHNV, CDR2 YYDKDF, per germline (reference sequence). The V gene end was trimmed by 2 bases and the J gene end by 1 base; junction bases not matched to a gene: 8. CDR3 length: 17 amino acids. DNA for the CDR3: TGTGCCACCAGCAGAAAGGCGACTAGCGTTCGCACAGATACGCAGTATTTT. Protein sequence: CATSRKATSVRTDTQYF. Based on the CDR3 plus reference TRBV15 and TRBJ2-3, the full variable domain is DAMVIQNPRYQVTQFGKPVTLSCSQTLNHNVMYWYQQKSSQAPKLLFHYYDKDFNNEADTPDNFQSRRPNTSFCFLDIRSPGLGDTAMYLCATSRKATSVRTDTQYFGPGTRLTVL.